A selection of T cell receptor beta chains follows, all from one sample in a study of breast tumors, draining lymph nodes, adjacent tissues. TCRdb called the multiplex PCR reads again in MiXCR, with one record for every CDR3 protein. Here the sample spans around 100,000 distinct CDR3 sequences, about 20% being singletons. Sequenced material: axillary lymph node tissue. The receptors derive from a female donor with breast cancer. Some clones in this sample may be carry-over from other donors' samples. Each CDR3 is given with its conserved first and last residue. D genes are given only for firm matches. Clone size is stated in some rows and not others, as once, few, many or a class when expanded.

d_call cdr3_length j_call clone_size v_call cdr3_nt cdr3_aa
TRBD1 14 TRBJ1-6 many TRBV3-1 TGTGCCAGCAGGGAGACAGGGGTAAACTCACCCCTCCACTTT CASRETGVNSPLHF
NA 14 TRBJ2-3 many TRBV19 TGTGCCAGTAGTATTGGGGGGGCCGCAGATACGCAGTATTTT CASSIGGAADTQYF
NA 15 TRBJ1-5 many TRBV20-1 TGCAGTGCTAGACCCTCCGGGGTAAGCAATCAGCCCCAGCATTTT CSARPSGVSNQPQHF
NA 14 TRBJ2-1 many TRBV20-1 TGCAGTGCTCACTCCCGGAGTTCCTACAATGAGCAGTTCTTC CSAHSRSSYNEQFF
TRBD1 15 TRBJ2-3 NA TRBV5-4 TGTGCCAGCAGCTTAACCGGGCAGGGGGCAGATACGCAGTATTTT CASSLTGQGADTQYF
NA 12 TRBJ1-5 many TRBV30 TGTGCCTGGAGTGAGGGATATCAGCCCCAGCATTTT CAWSEGYQPQHF
NA 15 TRBJ2-1 many TRBV20-1 TGCAGTGTCATAAGAGGTGTGTTGCGAAACAATGAGCAGTTCTTC CSVIRGVLRNNEQFF
NA 13 TRBJ2-2 many TRBV6-1 TGTGCCAGCAGGGGGGCCGGCACCGGGGAGCTGTTTTTT CASRGAGTGELFF
NA 15 TRBJ1-3 NA TRBV3-1 TGTGCCAGCAGCCAAGGACGGTTCTCTGGAAACACCATATATTTT CASSQGRFSGNTIYF
NA 16 TRBJ1-2 NA TRBV6-6 TGTGCCAGCAGCCCCAGACAGGAGACAGCTAACTATGGCTACACCTTC CASSPRQETANYGYTF
NA 12 TRBJ1-2 many TRBV4-1 TGCGCCAGCAGCCAATCAAGGGCTGGCTACACCTTC CASSQSRAGYTF
NA 15 TRBJ2-5 many TRBV6-2/TRBV6-3 TGTGCCAGCATGTCGGCCCGACCGAAAGTAGAGACCCAGTACTTC CASMSARPKVETQYF
TRBD2 15 TRBJ2-1 NA TRBV10-3 TGTGCCATCAGTGCGGGACTAGCGCTGGGAGTAGAGCAGTTCTTC CAISAGLALGVEQFF
NA 13 TRBJ1-6 many TRBV19 TGTGCCAGTAGCTTGGGATTTAATTCACCCCTCCACTTT CASSLGFNSPLHF
NA 13 TRBJ2-3 many TRBV14 TGTGCCAGCAGCCTCGTCGGGGTTCTTACGCAGTATTTT CASSLVGVLTQYF
TRBD2 19 TRBJ2-7 NA TRBV28 TGTGCCAGCAGTTTAGGTAGCCCGGGACTAGCGGGAGCCTTCTACGAGCAGTACTTC CASSLGSPGLAGAFYEQYF
TRBD1 16 TRBJ2-3 many TRBV3-1 TGTGCCAGCAGCCAAGATGGAGCAGGGGGCAGGGATACGCAGTATTTT CASSQDGAGGRDTQYF
NA 12 TRBJ2-7 many TRBV28 TGTGCCAGCAGTTTAGGACATCGCGAGCAGTACTTC CASSLGHREQYF
NA 14 TRBJ1-2 NA TRBV3-1 TGTGCCAGCAGCCAACAGGGACCGGGGGACGGCTACACCTTC CASSQQGPGDGYTF
NA 15 TRBJ2-1 many TRBV9 TGTGCCAGCAGCGTAGTAGGGGGATCCTACAATGAGCAGTTCTTC CASSVVGGSYNEQFF
NA 13 TRBJ2-1 many TRBV20-1 TGCAGTGCTAGACATAGCTCCTACAATGAGCAGTTCTTC CSARHSSYNEQFF
TRBD1 15 TRBJ2-7 many TRBV19 TGTGCCAGTAGTAGGGGGACAGGGCTCTCCTACGAGCAGTACTTC CASSRGTGLSYEQYF